Below, 18 T cell receptor beta chains from the same sample are listed, as sequenced in a study of shared clonotypes between healthy human individuals. TCRdb's table, derived via immunoSEQ multiplex PCR, lists solely in-frame clones and lacks some. The data show 1.5 million to 2.5 million clones, about 95% seen once. CD45RO negativity and positive selection for CCR7 defined naive CD8 cells, a population that excluded terminally differentiated effector memory CD45RA+ cells. The source material was naive CD8+ T cells sorted from blood. The receptor set was obtained from a man in his late teens or twenties in good health.

The chain employs TRBV6-5 and TRBJ2-7; no firm D call. V lost 5 bases and J 3 bases, leaving 11 bases between the germline ends. Germline V gives CDR1 MNHEY, CDR2 SVGAGI. This CDR3 is 13 amino acids long. The CDR3 DNA is TGTGCCAGCAGTCCAGCCTCACACTACGAGCAGTACTTC. It specifies CASSPASHYEQYF.

J is TRBJ2-1 and V is TRBV2; TRBD1 aligns across 9 bases. Germline trimming cut 8 bases from V and 6 bases from J; bases unmatched to any gene: 5. Germline CDR1 is SNHLY and CDR2 is FYNNEI. The CDR3 length is 13 residues. For the CDR3, the DNA is TGTGCCAGCTTGCGACAGGGGGTCAATGAGCAGTTCTTC. Protein: CASLRQGVNEQFF.

The chain's CDR3 is CASSPQGGPYYEQYF. CDR3 DNA: TGTGCCAGCAGCCCCCAGGGGGGCCCTTACTACGAGCAGTACTTC. The chain has TRBV13 and TRBJ2-7; D is perhaps TRBD1 (7 bases). V gave up 5 bases and J gave up 3 bases, with 17 bases separating them. The CDR3 totals 15 residues. The germline gives CDR1 PRHDT, CDR2 FYEKMQ (reference sequence).

In regard to this clone: This specimen includes other DNA sequences encoding the same CDR3. The rearrangement joins TRBV19 to TRBJ2-7; D is undetermined. Germline assignment: CDR1 LNHDA and CDR2 SQIVND (reference sequence). Between the trimmed V and J ends, which lost 5 bases and 1 base, there was a span of 12 bases. This CDR3 has 14 residues. Here the CDR3 reads CASSAGPSSYEQYF. As DNA, the CDR3 is TGTGCCAGTAGTGCCGGACCGAGTTCCTACGAGCAGTACTTC.

This clone was recorded only once. The chain is built from TRBV11-2 and TRBJ2-7; D is uncertain. Trimming took 4 bases from V and 3 from J, leaving 7 bases between them. CDR3 length equals 12 residues. Germline V gene sequence: CDR1 SGHAT, CDR2 FQNNGV. CDR3 loop: CASSYRDYEQYF. The CDR3 DNA is TGTGCCAGCAGCTATCGAGACTACGAGCAGTACTTC.

CDR3 amino acids: CASSLGDSHEQYF. CDR3 bases: TGTGCCAGCAGCTTGGGGGACAGTCACGAGCAGTACTTC. The rearrangement uses TRBV7-9 and TRBJ2-7; 7 bases are shared with TRBD1. The CDR3 is made up of 13 amino acids. CDR1 SEHNR and CDR2 FQNEAQ come from the germline V gene (reference sequence). With 3 bases clipped from V and 5 bases from J, the junction kept 4 bases outside the gene matches.

This chain joins TRBV6-5 and TRBJ1-6; possibly TRBD1 for D (5 bases). V dropped 2 bases and J dropped 13 bases, with 18 bases sitting between them. From germline, CDR1 is MNHEY and CDR2 SVGAGI. The CDR3 contains 15 residues. CDR3 in DNA: TGTGCCAGCAGTTACGTTCGGGGCAGGCCTTCGCCCCTCCACTTT. Encoded protein: CASSYVRGRPSPLHF.

The chain combines TRBV6-1 with TRBJ1-5; no clear D gene. V was pared by 2 bases and J by 0 bases, with 8 bases between. Germline V gene sequence: CDR1 MNHNS, CDR2 SASEGT. The CDR3 has 15 amino acids. DNA for the CDR3: TGTGCCAGCAGTGAACTACGCTTTAGCAATCAGCCCCAGCATTTT. Translated: CASSELRFSNQPQHF.

This chain joins TRBV4-3 and TRBJ2-7; D unclear. The V gene lost 1 base and the J gene lost 2 bases, with 9 bases spanning the gap. CDR3 size: 14 residues. Germline V lookup: CDR1 LGHNA, CDR2 YSLEER. This CDR3 is CASSQGPSAYEQYF. CDR3 coding DNA: TGCGCCAGCAGCCAAGGACCGTCAGCCTACGAGCAGTACTTC.

The chain links TRBV10-2 to TRBJ1-1; D is unclear. V shed 1 base and J shed 1 base, with 16 bases lying between them. The CDR3 runs to 17 residues. Germline CDR1 and CDR2: WSHSY and SAAADI. The CDR3 region is CASSEFYELQRNTEAFF. The CDR3 DNA is TGCGCCAGCAGTGAGTTTTACGAGTTACAGAGGAACACTGAAGCTTTCTTT.

The chain couples TRBV19 to TRBJ2-2; D not resolved. Germline-derived CDR1 and CDR2 are LNHDA and SQIVND (reference sequence). V dropped 1 base and J dropped 7 bases, with 7 bases sitting between them. The CDR3 extends over 13 amino acids. The CDR3 region is CASSIAEFGELFF. CDR3 in DNA: TGTGCCAGTAGTATAGCCGAGTTCGGGGAGCTGTTTTTT.

The CDR3 here is CASSFELNTEAFF. The DNA of the CDR3 is TGTGCCAGTAGTTTTGAGCTTAACACTGAAGCTTTCTTT. This chain links TRBV19 with TRBJ1-1; no firm D call. Germline V gene data show CDR1 as LNHDA and CDR2 as SQIVND (reference sequence). CDR3 length equals 13 residues. The V end was cut by 5 bases, the J end by 2 bases, with 9 bases between.

This sequence joins TRBV7-3 and TRBJ1-1; 8 bases fit TRBD1. The CDR3 covers 14 residues. J gave up 0 bases and V 4 bases, and 1 base lay outside the gene matches. In germline, CDR1 is SGHTA, CDR2 FQGTGA. The CDR3 DNA is TGTGCCAGCAGCTGGACAGGGATGAACACTGAAGCTTTCTTT. As protein: CASSWTGMNTEAFF.

The genes are TRBV7-9 and TRBJ1-4; 11 nucleotides match TRBD1. This CDR3 is built from 17 residues. CDR1 SEHNR and CDR2 FQNEAQ come from the germline V gene (reference sequence). The V gene end was trimmed by 5 bases and the J gene end by 3 bases; junction bases not matched to a gene: 8. CDR3 DNA: TGTGCCAGCAGCGTCCGGGACAGGGGGGTTGCTAATGAAAAACTGTTTTTT. This codes for CASSVRDRGVANEKLFF.

For the CDR3, the DNA is TGTGCCAGCAGCTCACGTCGACAGCCGGGTCCCTACGAGCAGTACTTC. Translated, it gives CASSSRRQPGPYEQYF. The V call is TRBV7-2, the J call TRBJ2-7, with D perhaps matching TRBD1 (5 bases). The CDR3 consists of 16 residues. Trimming pared 4 bases from V and 2 bases from J, leaving 18 bases between. Germline CDR1 is SGHTA and CDR2 is FQGNSA.

This rearrangement joins TRBV23-1 to TRBJ2-4; no firm D call. TRBV23-1 is an ORF; its function is uncertain. Between the trimmed V and J ends, which lost 6 bases and 3 bases, there was a span of 3 bases. The length of the CDR3 is 11 residues. Here the CDR3 reads CASSDKNIQYF. The CDR3 coding sequence is TGCGCCAGCAGCGACAAAAACATTCAGTACTTC.

The chain employs TRBV27 and TRBJ1-2; 7 nucleotides agree with TRBD1. With V trimmed by 6 bases and J by 12 bases, 16 bases remained unmatched. This CDR3 is built from 14 residues. Germline-derived CDR1 and CDR2 are MNHEY and SMNVEV (reference sequence). The CDR3 loop is CASRTLRDSQEDTF. CDR3 bases: TGTGCCAGCAGGACACTCCGGGACAGCCAAGAGGACACCTTC.

The chain is built from TRBV29-1 and TRBJ2-7, with a weak D call TRBD1 (5 bases). Trimming pared 4 bases from V and 0 bases from J, leaving 10 bases between. Germline V gene sequence: CDR1 SQVTM, CDR2 ANQGSEA. The CDR3 has 13 amino acids. CDR3 nucleotide sequence: TGCAGCGTTGTGGGGCTAGGCTCCTACGAGCAGTACTTC. Translated: CSVVGLGSYEQYF.